The clone carrying this T cell receptor (beta chain) was seen a handful of times. These data come from a study of T-cell memory formation after mild COVID-19. For the study at large: The study found TCR clusters largely donor specific.

MiXCR was run by TCRdb on the 5' RACE reads, yielding one entry per CDR3 protein. The sample yields around 390,000 distinct CDR3 sequences, more than 15% seen once. This CDR3 is 16 amino acids long. Germline lookup yields CDR1 SGHTA and CDR2 FQGNSA. V shed 6 bases and J 3 bases; nucleotides not matched to a gene: 9. This TCR was recovered from a man aged 18 to 29 who had mild COVID-19 (a few samples of this study predate the infection). Cell type and time point are not known. The sample comprised PBMCs or a T cell subset sorted from them (not recorded which). V usage is TRBV7-2 and J usage is TRBJ2-3; TRBD2 matches 10 bases. CDR3 bases: TGTGCCAGCAGTACCGGTAGCGGGGGGCTTACAGATACGCAGTATTTT. Encoded protein: CASSTGSGGLTDTQYF.